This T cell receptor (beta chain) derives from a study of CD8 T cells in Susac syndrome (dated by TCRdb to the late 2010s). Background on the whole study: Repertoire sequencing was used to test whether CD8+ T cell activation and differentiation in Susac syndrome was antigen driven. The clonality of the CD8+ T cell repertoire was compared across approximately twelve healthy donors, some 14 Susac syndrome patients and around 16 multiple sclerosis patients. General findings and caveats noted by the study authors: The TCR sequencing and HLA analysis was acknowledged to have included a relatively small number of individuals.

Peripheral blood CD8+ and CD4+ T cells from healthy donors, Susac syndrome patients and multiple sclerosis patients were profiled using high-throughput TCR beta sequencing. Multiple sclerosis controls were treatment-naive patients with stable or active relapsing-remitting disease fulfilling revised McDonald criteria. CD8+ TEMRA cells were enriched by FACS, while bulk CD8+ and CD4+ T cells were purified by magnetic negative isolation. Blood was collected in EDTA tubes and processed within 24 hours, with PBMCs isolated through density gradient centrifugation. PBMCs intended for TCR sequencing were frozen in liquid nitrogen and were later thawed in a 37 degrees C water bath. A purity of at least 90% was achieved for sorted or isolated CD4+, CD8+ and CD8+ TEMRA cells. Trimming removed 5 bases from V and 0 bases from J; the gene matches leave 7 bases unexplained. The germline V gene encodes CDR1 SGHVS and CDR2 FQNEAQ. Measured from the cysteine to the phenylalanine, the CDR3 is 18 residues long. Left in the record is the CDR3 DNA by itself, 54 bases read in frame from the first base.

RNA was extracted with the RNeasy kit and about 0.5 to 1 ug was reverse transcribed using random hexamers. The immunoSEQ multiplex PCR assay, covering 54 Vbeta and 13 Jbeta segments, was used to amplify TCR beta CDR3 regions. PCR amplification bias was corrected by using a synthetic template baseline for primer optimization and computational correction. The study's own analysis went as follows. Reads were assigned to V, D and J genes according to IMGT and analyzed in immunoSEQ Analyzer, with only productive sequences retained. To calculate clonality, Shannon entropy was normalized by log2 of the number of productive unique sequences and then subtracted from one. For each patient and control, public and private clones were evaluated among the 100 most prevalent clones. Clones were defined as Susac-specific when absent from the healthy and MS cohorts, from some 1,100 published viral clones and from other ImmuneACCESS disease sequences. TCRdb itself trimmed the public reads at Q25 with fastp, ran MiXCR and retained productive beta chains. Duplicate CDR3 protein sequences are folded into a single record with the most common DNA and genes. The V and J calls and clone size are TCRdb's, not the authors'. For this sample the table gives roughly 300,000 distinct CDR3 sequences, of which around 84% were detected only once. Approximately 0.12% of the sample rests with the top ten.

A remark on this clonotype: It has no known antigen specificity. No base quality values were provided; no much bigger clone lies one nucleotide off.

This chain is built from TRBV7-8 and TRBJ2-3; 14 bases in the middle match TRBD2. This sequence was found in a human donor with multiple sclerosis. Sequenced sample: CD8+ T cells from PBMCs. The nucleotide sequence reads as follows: TGTGCCAGCAGCACCGGACTAGCGGGGGGAACTAGCACAGATACGCAGTATTTT. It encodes CASSTGLAGGTSTDTQYF.